This TCR beta chain was sequenced in a study of blood T cell repertoires in COVID-19 (TCRdb year 2020). Background on the whole study: The collaborator samples originated in the United States, Italy and Spain and spanned the acute and convalescent phases of COVID-19. The material from the prospective study consisted of cDNA or gDNA derived from T cells, B-cell-depleted T cells, or PBMCs. A freely available public database, intended as a resource for researchers studying the immune response to SARS-CoV-2, is where the repertoires were released. The samples were drawn from the first 160 participants of the ongoing ImmuneRACE study and from about 1,200 subjects provided by 6 global collaborators. Where HLA class I and class II types were available, the types were taken from metadata supplied by the sample provider, not from assay-based typing. The dataset comprised deeply sampled blood TCRbeta repertoires from subjects exposed to, actively infected with, or recovered from COVID-19. Nearly every sample came with metadata listing a de-identified subject ID, COVID-19 status, age in years and sex.

TCRbeta CDR3 regions were amplified from genomic DNA by means of the immunoSEQ Assay, a bias-controlled multiplex PCR. As for the original processing: Within the assay, amplification of reference gene primers was used to estimate how many nucleated cells each sample contained. Sequence reads were collapsed and filtered to measure the absolute abundance of every unique TCRbeta CDR3 rearrangement. For each sample, productive Simpson clonality was calculated as the square root of Simpson's diversity index across productive rearrangements. TCRdb retrieved this table from immuneACCESS and kept in-frame rearrangements only. Not all clones are present; in checked studies, unresolved V genes account for under half, and no reason is known for the remainder. V, J and clone size are those of that table, while D and trimming were read from the DNA. Within this sample are over 200,000 clones, with 85% to 90% of them counted one time only. The top ten clones comprise less than 3.5% of the sample.

The paper as a whole reports these results and caveats: The quantity of clinical and demographic metadata differed by source and by participant and was supplied without curation.

Whole blood was collected in K2EDTA tubes by collaborating institutions according to the institutions' own protocols. For TCRbeta analysis, collaborators shipped samples as frozen whole blood, isolated PBMCs, or DNA extracted from either of those sample types. The CDR1 and CDR2 encoded by the germline V gene (reference sequence) are LGHDT and YNNKEL. The CDR3 sequence holds 18 residues, the cysteine and phenylalanine included. Kept here is only the CDR3 DNA, which spans 54 bases and is read in frame from base 1. The junction shows trimming of 0 bases on V and 4 bases on J, and the gene matches do not reach 7 bases of it. Comment on this clone: Its cognate antigen has yet to be identified. Per-base quality was not reported, and no clone a single base away is much larger than it.

This receptor was taken from a woman in her fifties or sixties with acute or convalescent COVID-19. The V and J segments used are TRBV3-1 (or the pseudogene TRBV3-2) and TRBJ1-5; 12 nucleotides in the junction match TRBD1. Sequenced sample: peripheral blood. The CDR3 sequence is CASSQEGGQGALNQPQHF. In nucleotides, the sequence is TGTGCCAGCAGCCAAGAAGGGGGACAGGGGGCTTTAAATCAGCCCCAGCATTTT.